Below, 21 T cell receptor beta chains from the same sample are listed, as sequenced in a study of T cell repertoires in cytomegalovirus infection. TCRdb analysed the reads with MiXCR anew, one entry per CDR3 protein. Of about 150,000 distinct CDR3 sequences listed, approximately 30% are singletons. Their target antigens are unknown. The sample was CD8+ T cells from cultured PBMCs, taken from culture after CMV antigen stimulation. The receptor set was obtained from a human donor in good health (CMV status not recorded). Some clones in this sample may be carry-over from other donors' samples.

This clonotype was seen at least ten times. The genes are TRBV24-1 and TRBJ1-2; 9 nucleotides line up with TRBD1. Germline-derived CDR1 and CDR2 are KGHDR and SFDVKD. The CDR3 sequence is 15 residues long. J gave up 2 bases and V 4 bases, and 4 bases lay outside the gene matches. The CDR3 loop is CATSDPDRGNYGYTF. CDR3 bases: TGTGCCACCAGTGACCCAGACAGGGGGAACTATGGCTACACCTTC.

This clonotype was picked up one time. CDR3 in DNA: TGTGCCAGCAGTTCGGGACCCAATGACGGCGAGCAGTACTTC. Translated: CASSSGPNDGEQYF. This rearrangement joins TRBV28 to TRBJ2-7, with D perhaps being TRBD1 or TRBD2 (5 bases each). The CDR3 is 14 amino acids. V gave up 4 bases and J gave up 6 bases, with 16 bases separating them. Per germline, CDR1 MDHEN and CDR2 SYDVKM.

The gene calls are TRBV25-1 and TRBJ1-1, with unresolved D. Deletions cut 1 base from V and 3 bases from J, with 15 bases between. CDR3 length: 16 residues. CDR1 is MGHDK and CDR2 is SYGVNS in the germline V gene. In DNA, the CDR3 is TGTGCCAGCAGTGAATTGGGGAGCGAGACTTACACTGAAGCTTTCTTT. As protein: CASSELGSETYTEAFF.

CDR3: CASSFIGGRLEGYTF. The CDR3 bases are TGTGCCAGCAGTTTTATCGGGGGCCGGCTCGAAGGCTACACCTTC. The V call is TRBV12-3 or TRBV12-4, the J call TRBJ1-2; D may be TRBD1 (6 bases). This CDR3 contains 15 residues. V lost 3 bases to trimming and J lost 8 bases, with 19 bases between them.

The chain recombines TRBV15 with TRBJ2-3; weak D call: TRBD2 (6 bases). The CDR3 is made up of 13 amino acids. The germline V gene has CDR1 LNHNV and CDR2 YYDKDF (reference sequence). Deletions cut 3 bases from V and 5 bases from J, with 9 bases between. Written as DNA, the CDR3 is TGTGCCACCAGCAGCAGAGCGGGAGATACGCAGTATTTT. Its translation: CATSSRAGDTQYF.

This chain uses TRBV29-1 with TRBJ2-1, with 9 bases matching TRBD1. Germline V gene sequence: CDR1 SQVTM, CDR2 ANQGSEA. This CDR3 comprises 14 residues. Trimming removed 7 bases from V and 6 bases from J; junction bases left unmatched: 10. In DNA, the CDR3 is TGCAGCGCCCGGACAGGGGAGCCACCCAATGAGCAGTTCTTC. Its protein is CSARTGEPPNEQFF.

The rearrangement uses TRBV27 and TRBJ2-7; 7 bases map to TRBD2. V dropped 0 bases and J dropped 6; count of bases not matched to a gene: 2. This CDR3 spans 13 amino acids. Germline CDR1 and CDR2: MNHEY and SMNVEV (reference sequence). CDR3 bases: TGTGCCAGCAGTTTATCCTGGGGGGGCGAGCAGTACTTC. It codes for CASSLSWGGEQYF.

This rearrangement joins TRBV14 to TRBJ2-1, with D possibly matching TRBD1 (5 bases). V was shortened by 4 bases and J by 6 bases, with 13 bases between the two germline ends. Per the germline V gene, CDR1 is SGHDN and CDR2 is FVKESK. The CDR3 spans 14 residues. CDR3 sequence reads: CASSPHTGSNEQFF. CDR3 sequence (DNA): TGTGCCAGCAGCCCGCATACAGGTTCCAATGAGCAGTTCTTC. The whole variable domain, remainder taken from reference TRBV14 and TRBJ2-1, is EAGVTQFPSHSVIEKGQTVTLRCDPISGHDNLYWYRRVMGKEIKFLLHFVKESKQDESGMPNNRFLAERTGGTYSTLKVQPAELEDSGVYFCASSPHTGSNEQFFGPGTRLTVL.

This clonotype was counted between two and nine times. The rearrangement uses TRBV27 and TRBJ1-5, with D uncertain. The germline V gene has CDR1 MNHEY and CDR2 SMNVEV (reference sequence). The V end was cut by 7 bases, the J end by 2 bases, with 18 bases between. The CDR3 contains 16 residues. The CDR3, as DNA: TGTGCCAGCAAAAGAGAAGGACTGGCGGGCAATCAGCCCCAGCATTTT. Its translation: CASKREGLAGNQPQHF.

The chain employs TRBV20-1 and TRBJ1-5; D unresolved. CDR3 size: 15 residues. The germline V gene encodes CDR1 DFQATT and CDR2 SNEGSKA (reference sequence). The V end lost 0 bases, the J end lost 7 bases, and 16 bases lay between the germline ends. Here the CDR3 DNA reads TGCAGTGCTAGAGATTGGCAGAGATTCAACCAGCCCCAGCATTTT. It translates to CSARDWQRFNQPQHF.

Only a few counts were recorded for this clonotype. The chain recombines TRBV10-2 with TRBJ2-1, with TRBD2 matching over 11 bases. Per germline, CDR1 WSHSY and CDR2 SAAADI. The CDR3 runs to 13 residues. V shed 8 bases, J shed 7 bases, and the junction held 4 bases outside the gene matches. CDR3 sequence (DNA): TGCGCCAGCCTAGCGGGGGGTTTGAATGAGCAGTTCTTC. Protein product: CASLAGGLNEQFF.

A single count supports this clonotype. This rearrangement joins TRBV2 to TRBJ2-2; D could derive from TRBD1 or TRBD2 (5 bases each). Deletions cut 6 bases from V and 6 bases from J, with 14 bases between. The CDR3 contains 14 residues. Germline V gives CDR1 SNHLY, CDR2 FYNNEI. The CDR3 DNA is TGTGCCAGCAGCCGGGACCCTCCGCCCGGGGAGCTGTTTTTT. It codes for CASSRDPPPGELFF.

The J gene is TRBJ1-1, the V gene TRBV19; no definite D call. This CDR3 has 17 residues. The V gene lost 7 bases and the J gene lost 4 bases, with 25 bases spanning the gap. Looked up from germline, CDR1 is LNHDA and CDR2 is SQIVND (reference sequence). CDR3 sequence reads: CASTPKASQSVGTEAFF. CDR3 nucleotides: TGTGCCAGTACCCCCAAGGCAAGCCAATCCGTCGGCACTGAAGCTTTCTTT.

A word on this clonotype: A much larger clone differs from this one at a single base, so this may be a read error. The V gene is TRBV7-8, the J gene TRBJ1-2; D ambiguous. V was shortened by 5 bases and J by 8 bases, with 18 bases between the two germline ends. CDR3 length equals 14 residues. The germline gives CDR1 SGHVS, CDR2 FQNEAQ. Here the CDR3 DNA reads TGTGCCAGCAGCCCCACCCTCCCCATTGGCGGCTACACCTTC. Protein sequence: CASSPTLPIGGYTF. Based on the CDR3 plus reference TRBV7-8 and TRBJ1-2, the full variable domain is GAGVSQSPRYKVAKRGQDVALRCDPISGHVSLFWYQQALGQGPEFLTYFQNEAQLDKSGLPSDRFFAERPEGSVSTLKIQRTQQEDSAVYLCASSPTLPIGGYTFGSGTRLTVV.

V gene TRBV6-6 combines with J gene TRBJ1-2; D is possibly TRBD1 (5 bases). The germline CDR1 and CDR2 sequences are MNHNY and SVGAGI (reference sequence). This CDR3 region has 14 residues. V dropped 5 bases and J dropped 3 bases, with 13 bases sitting between them. This CDR3 reads CASSKVVTDYGYTF. In DNA, the CDR3 is TGTGCCAGCAGTAAAGTGGTGACAGACTATGGCTACACCTTC.

This chain uses TRBV18 with TRBJ1-5, with D unresolved. Germline values: CDR1 KGHSH, CDR2 LQKENI. V lost 4 bases and J lost 6, with 7 bases in between. The CDR3 runs 12 residues. The DNA for the CDR3 is TGTGCCAGCTCACAAGCCGGTCAGCCCCAGCATTTT. Protein product: CASSQAGQPQHF.

The genes are TRBV14 and TRBJ1-2; no definite D call. The germline V gene has CDR1 SGHDN and CDR2 FVKESK. V was trimmed by 1 base and J by 3 bases, leaving 6 bases between them. This CDR3 spans 13 amino acids. The CDR3 bases are TGTGCCAGCAGCCAAGCTGAGCACTATGGCTACACCTTC. Translating gives CASSQAEHYGYTF.

V gene TRBV4-3 combines with J gene TRBJ2-7; TRBD1 might be the D (5 bases). The CDR3 is 16 amino acids. Deletions cut 0 bases from V and 0 bases from J, with 12 bases between. Per the germline V gene, CDR1 is LGHNA and CDR2 is YSLEER. The CDR3 DNA reads as TGCGCCAGCAGCCAAGAGGGGCATCCGAGCTCCTACGAGCAGTACTTC. It specifies CASSQEGHPSSYEQYF.

This clonotype was seen a handful of times. This chain connects TRBV19 to TRBJ1-2; 8 nucleotides agree with TRBD1. J lost 3 bases, V lost 0 bases, and 9 bases had no gene match. CDR3 size: 17 residues. Germline V gene data show CDR1 as LNHDA and CDR2 as SQIVND (reference sequence). CDR3 sequence (DNA): TGTGCCAGTAGTATAGATACGCGGACAGGGAGATACTATGGCTACACCTTC. Amino acids: CASSIDTRTGRYYGYTF.

The rearrangement uses TRBV5-8 and TRBJ2-1; D is possibly TRBD2 (6 bases). V dropped 4 bases and J dropped 1 base, with 12 bases sitting between them. Germline CDR1 reads SGHTS; CDR2 reads YDEGEE. This CDR3 region has 15 residues. The CDR3 DNA reads as TGTGCCAGCAGCCACGGGACTGGGTCCTACAATGAGCAGTTCTTC. Protein: CASSHGTGSYNEQFF.

V gene TRBV5-1 combines with J gene TRBJ2-3; no firm D call. CDR3 length: 15 residues. The germline CDR1 and CDR2 sequences are SGHRS and YFSETQ. Trimming took 1 base from V and 2 from J, leaving 11 bases between them. The CDR3 DNA sequence: TGCGCCAGCAGCTTGTATCCTCAAGCCACAGATACGCAGTATTTT. This sequence encodes CASSLYPQATDTQYF.